The present entry profiles one T cell receptor (beta chain) with its context. The antigen this receptor binds is unknown. Per-base qualities were not stored, and no clone one base away is much larger. Its CDR3 holds 16 amino acids, cysteine through phenylalanine. Kept here is only the CDR3 DNA, which spans 48 bases and is read in frame from base 1. The germline V gene encodes CDR1 MNHEY and CDR2 SMNVEV (reference sequence). V is cut back by 2 bases and J by 6 bases, with 7 bases in the junction unmatched. The data stem from a study of OX40 agonist ivuxolimab in advanced cancers. Study-wide context: Ivuxolimab was an agonistic, fully human IgG2 monoclonal antibody directed against OX40 (CD134), a costimulatory receptor. Intravenous ivuxolimab was administered to patients every 2 weeks at six dose levels: 0.01, 0.1, 0.3, 1.5, 3 and 10 mg/kg. Of the approximately 54 patients in dose escalation, about 20 had hepatocellular carcinoma, approximately 15 had melanoma, 9 had renal cell carcinoma and 9 had head and neck cancer. A male proportion of around 83% and a mean age of roughly 58 years, ranging from 23 to 79, were recorded for the dose-escalation cohort. Prior anti-PD-1, anti-PD-L1 or anti-CTLA-4 therapy was permitted, and checkpoint inhibitors had been received by about 36% of dose-escalation patients. Partial responses occurred in three dose-escalation patients: two with cutaneous melanoma and one with hepatocellular carcinoma. Peripheral TCRbeta sequencing was intended to test whether TCR sequence diversity was altered and clonal T-cell expansion was caused by ivuxolimab. The paper reports the monotherapy dose-escalation portion (N ≈ 50 patients) of the phase I ivuxolimab trial. Study-wide findings and limitations: At doses from 0.1 to 3.0 mg/kg, clonal expansion was seen in both CD4+ and CD8+ blood T cells between baseline and week 6. Antigen specificity was not determined for the clonally expanded peripheral T cells. In partial responders in the 0.1-3.0 mg/kg groups, normalized peripheral clonal expansion was found to be among the lowest, especially among CD8+ T cells. After ivuxolimab, CD8+ T cells had more expanded clones than CD4+ T cells on average. Low levels of normalized T-cell clonal expansion were also seen in some patients who did not respond.

Genomic DNA was extracted from sorted cells for sequencing of the TCRbeta CDR3 region. TCRbeta CDR3 regions were sequenced using the immunoSEQ Assay. Entries here come from immuneACCESS through TCRdb and include only in-frame sequences with V and J called. Some clones fail to appear in such tables; in the studies checked, an unresolved V gene covers under half of the shortfall, and the cause of the remainder is unknown. For this sample the table gives about 62,000 clones, of which around 84% were detected only once. Approximately 3.6% of the sample is in the top ten clones. The trial excluded patients who had a history of autoimmune disease or who were on systemic immunosuppression. Peripheral blood for TCR sequencing was drawn from every dose cohort at baseline, at cycle 4 day 1 and at cycle 7 day 1. The samples were taken from a phase I, first-in-human, multicenter, open-label dose-escalation trial of ivuxolimab. The trial enrolled adults with locally advanced or metastatic head and neck squamous cell, hepatocellular, melanoma or renal cell carcinoma. CD4+ and CD8+ T cells were sorted separately from peripheral blood before TCR sequencing.

The receptor was isolated from an adult with an advanced solid tumor such as melanoma, head and neck, liver or kidney cancer. Recombination connected TRBV27 to TRBJ2-3, with 11 bases aligning to TRBD2. Sequenced here: CD4+ or CD8+ T cells sorted from blood, sampled in a trial of the OX40 agonist ivuxolimab. The CDR3 has the sequence CASSLATSGGWDTQYF. The DNA is as follows: TGTGCCAGCAGTTTAGCCACTAGCGGGGGCTGGGATACGCAGTATTTT.